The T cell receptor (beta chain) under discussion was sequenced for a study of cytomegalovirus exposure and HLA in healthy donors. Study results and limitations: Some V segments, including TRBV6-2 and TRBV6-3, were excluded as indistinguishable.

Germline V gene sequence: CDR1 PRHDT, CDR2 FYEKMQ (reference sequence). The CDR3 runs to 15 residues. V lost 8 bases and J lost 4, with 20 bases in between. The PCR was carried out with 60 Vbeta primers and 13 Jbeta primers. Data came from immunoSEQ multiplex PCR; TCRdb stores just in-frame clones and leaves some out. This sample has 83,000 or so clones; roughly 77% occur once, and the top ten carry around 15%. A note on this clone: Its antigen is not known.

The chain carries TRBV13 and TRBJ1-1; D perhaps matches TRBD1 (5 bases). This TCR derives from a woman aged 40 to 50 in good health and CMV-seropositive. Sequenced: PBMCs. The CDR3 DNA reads TGTGCCAGCGCCCCGGTGGCGGGCGGGGGCACTGAAGCTTTCTTT. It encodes CASAPVAGGGTEAFF.